The T cell receptor (beta chain) described here comes from a study of blood T cells in healthy people across ages. CDR3 length: 12 amino acids. CDR1 and CDR2 from the germline V gene are SGHTA and FQGNSA. The V end was cut by 4 bases, the J end by 9 bases, with 10 bases between. Together with a sample-barcoded 5' primer, a J-beta primer mix was included in a second PCR lasting about 6 to 11 cycles. TCRdb independently ran MiXCR on the 5' RACE reads; one entry per CDR3 protein. The sample records around 600,000 distinct CDR3 sequences, roughly 48% being singletons. This TCR came from a man older than 75 in good health. Sequenced: blood. The chain uses TRBV7-2 and TRBJ1-5; the D gene is possibly TRBD1 (5 bases). CDR3 bases: TGTGCCAGCAGCTCCCCTACAGGGCCCCAGCATTTT. As protein: CASSSPTGPQHF.